The rows below give T cell receptor beta chains drawn from one sample of a study of glioma-infiltrating T cells. TCRdb analysed the multiplex PCR reads with MiXCR anew, one entry per CDR3 protein. This table has 300,000 to 450,000 distinct CDR3 sequences, approximately 42% appearing once. The sequencing sample was made of glioma tissue, nonneoplastic brain tissue, or PBMCs (not recorded which). These receptors were taken from a human donor with low-grade glioma or glioblastoma, undergoing nonglioma brain surgery, or in good health (not recorded which). CDR3s include the opening cysteine and the closing phenylalanine or tryptophan. The D gene is left open where the match is weak. Expanded clones get a size class; other rows say once, few or many, or leave the size out.

TRBJ1-2 | TRBV24-1 | - | - | TGTGCCACCAGTGATCCGGGTCAGGGAGACGGCTACAACTTC | CATSDPGQGDGYNF
TRBJ1-1 | TRBV28 | TRBD1 | many | TGTGCCAGCAGGGACAGGGGGTTGAACACTGAAGCTTTCTTT | CASRDRGLNTEAFF
TRBJ1-1 | TRBV6-1 | - | many | TGTGCCAGCAGTCCACTAAACCTAGGAGCGGGGTTTGACACTGAAGCTTTCTTT | CASSPLNLGAGFDTEAFF
TRBJ1-1 | TRBV30 | - | few | TGTGCCTGGGACGGTCGCTTTTCTGAAGCTTTCTTT | CAWDGRFSEAFF
TRBJ2-3 | TRBV19 | - | - | TGTGCCAGTAGTTTTCGACTCTTCACAGATACGCAGTATTTT | CASSFRLFTDTQYF
TRBJ2-7 | TRBV29-1 | - | few | TGCAGCGTTGTAAGAACAGGGATCACCTACGAGCAGTACTTC | CSVVRTGITYEQYF
TRBJ2-3 | TRBV5-4 | - | - | TGTGCCAGCAGCTTGGGTCTAAATACGCAGTATTTT | CASSLGLNTQYF
TRBJ2-1 | TRBV7-9 | TRBD1 | - | TGTGCCAGCAGCTTCCCCGGGACAGGAGGGTATGAGCAGTTCTTC | CASSFPGTGGYEQFF
TRBJ2-1 | TRBV19 | - | - | TGTGCCTCGTCGCAGGCGGGGAACAGGAATGAGCAGTTCTTC | CASSQAGNRNEQFF
TRBJ2-2 | TRBV7-9 | TRBD2 | - | TGTGCCAGCAGCTTAGCCGGCGGGAGCTGGACCGGGGAGCTGTTTTTT | CASSLAGGSWTGELFF
TRBJ2-1 | TRBV4-2 | - | - | TGTGCCAGCAGCCAAGAAACAGGCGCCTACAATGAGCAGTTCTTC | CASSQETGAYNEQFF
TRBJ1-2 | TRBV5-1 | - | - | TGCGCCAGCAGCCTAATCGCTGACAGCTTCGGCTACACCTTC | CASSLIADSFGYTF
TRBJ1-6 | TRBV27 | - | many | TGTGCCAGCAGTTTCGGATTCGACTCACCCCTCCACTTT | CASSFGFDSPLHF
TRBJ1-5 | TRBV19 | - | many | TGTGCCAGTGGGGCCCGTCAGCCCCAGCATTTT | CASGARQPQHF
TRBJ1-5 | TRBV7-2 | - | few | TGTGCCAGCAGCCCGACGGGAGGCTATAGCAATCAGCCCCAGCATTTT | CASSPTGGYSNQPQHF
TRBJ2-2 | TRBV27 | - | - | TGTGCCAGCAGTTCAGACACAAACCTCGCGAACACCGGGGAGCTGTTTTTT | CASSSDTNLANTGELFF
TRBJ1-2 | TRBV10-3 | - | - | TGTGCCATCAGTGAAGGGACGGACTATGTCTACACCTTC | CAISEGTDYVYTF
TRBJ2-3 | TRBV12-3/TRBV12-4 | - | few | TGTGCCAGCAGTTTACTCGCGGAGGATACGCAGTATTTT | CASSLLAEDTQYF
TRBJ2-7 | TRBV19 | - | few | TGTGCCAGTAGTCCAGGGTCGGCCTACGAGCAGTACTTC | CASSPGSAYEQYF
TRBJ2-2 | TRBV7-9 | - | - | TGTGCCAGCAGCCGGGACCTTCTAGACACCGGGGAGCTGTTTTTT | CASSRDLLDTGELFF
TRBJ2-3 | TRBV5-4 | TRBD2 | - | TGTGCCAGCAGCTCCCTCCGATCCGGGACTAGCGGCACAGATACGCAGTATTTT | CASSSLRSGTSGTDTQYF
TRBJ2-7 | TRBV20-1 | - | few | TGCAGTGCTAGAGTAAACGTTTTCTACGAGCAGTACTTC | CSARVNVFYEQYF